This entry lists 31 T cell receptor beta chains sequenced from one sample in a study of T-cell memory formation after mild COVID-19. TCRdb reanalysed the 5' RACE reads using MiXCR and keeps one entry per CDR3 protein. This table has about 360,000 distinct CDR3 sequences, about 15% appearing once. The source material was PBMCs or a T cell subset sorted from them (not recorded which). The receptor source for this set is a man aged 18 to 30 who had mild COVID-19 (a few samples of this study predate the infection). Cell type and time point are not known.

Ten or more counts support this clonotype. The chain has TRBV5-1 and TRBJ2-7, with D hard to call. Germline CDR1 is SGHRS and CDR2 is YFSETQ. The V end lost 3 bases, the J end lost 3 bases, and 10 bases lay between the germline ends. CDR3 size: 13 residues. The CDR3 sequence is CASSSDGSYEQYF. The CDR3 region has the DNA TGCGCCAGCAGCTCCGACGGAAGCTACGAGCAGTACTTC.

This clonotype appeared many times. This sequence joins TRBV7-2 and TRBJ2-1; D gene uncertain. Deletions cut 1 base from V and 4 bases from J, with 8 bases between. CDR1 and CDR2 from the germline V gene are SGHTA and FQGNSA. There are 14 residues in the CDR3. The CDR3 is CASSLDGGYNEQFF. DNA for the CDR3: TGTGCCAGCAGCTTAGATGGCGGTTACAATGAGCAGTTCTTC.

CDR3 DNA: TGTGCCAGCAGTTACGGGCTAGCCCAGTACTTC. This codes for CASSYGLAQYF. This sequence joins TRBV6-6 and TRBJ2-5; the D is unclear. With 2 bases removed from V and 9 bases from J, the gap between germline ends came to 7 bases. The CDR3 sequence is 11 residues long. In germline, CDR1 is MNHNY, CDR2 SVGAGI (reference sequence).

In this sample, this clonotype turned up many times. The chain employs TRBV5-5 and TRBJ2-5; D is undetermined. The V gene lost 0 bases and the J gene lost 2 bases, with 8 bases spanning the gap. The germline CDR1 and CDR2 sequences are SGHKS and YYEKEE (reference sequence). The CDR3 totals 14 residues. CDR3 in DNA: TGTGCCAGCAGCTTGGAATGGGGACAAGAGACCCAGTACTTC. It specifies CASSLEWGQETQYF. Based on the CDR3 plus reference TRBV5-5 and TRBJ2-5, the full variable domain is DAGVTQSPTHLIKTRGQQVTLRCSPISGHKSVSWYQQVLGQGPQFIFQYYEKEERGRGNFPDRFSARQFPNYSSELNVNALLLGDSALYLCASSLEWGQETQYFGPGTRLLVL.

This clonotype was detected many times. The genes are TRBV5-1 and TRBJ2-7; D unclear. Between the trimmed V and J ends, which lost 3 bases and 1 base, there was a span of 8 bases. The CDR3 is 13 residues long. Germline values: CDR1 SGHRS, CDR2 YFSETQ. The CDR3 DNA follows: TGCGCCAGCAGCTCCCTCTCATCCTACGAGCAGTACTTC. It translates to CASSSLSSYEQYF.

The gene calls are TRBV11-2 and TRBJ2-1, with 7 bases matching TRBD1. The length of the CDR3 is 16 residues. The V segment lost 0 bases and the J segment 7 bases; nucleotides outside the gene matches: 9. Germline loops: CDR1 SGHAT, CDR2 FQNNGV. CDR3 sequence: CASSLDWAGGRNEQFF. CDR3 DNA: TGTGCCAGCAGCTTAGATTGGGCAGGGGGAAGGAATGAGCAGTTCTTC.

This clonotype was detected a few times. The rearrangement uses TRBV7-2 and TRBJ2-3; D unresolved. V was shortened by 2 bases and J by 2 bases, with 8 bases between the two germline ends. Germline CDR1 reads SGHTA; CDR2 reads FQGNSA. The CDR3 consists of 14 residues. CDR3 nucleotide sequence: TGTGCCAGCAGCTTAACGGCAGTCACAGATACGCAGTATTTT. This sequence encodes CASSLTAVTDTQYF.

This clonotype was seen more than once but under ten times. This sequence joins TRBV7-6 and TRBJ2-1; TRBD2 matches at 8 bases. The CDR3 consists of 17 residues. Looked up from germline, CDR1 is SGHVS and CDR2 is FNYEAQ. The V segment lost 1 base and the J segment 4 bases; nucleotides outside the gene matches: 9. The CDR3 region is CASSLGSSSGWYNEQFF. CDR3 in DNA: TGTGCCAGCAGCTTAGGGTCCTCTAGCGGGTGGTACAATGAGCAGTTCTTC.

This clonotype has a handful of counts. V gene TRBV6-2 or TRBV6-3 combines with J gene TRBJ1-2; 7 bases align to TRBD1. The CDR3 has 15 residues. Per germline, CDR1 MNHEY and CDR2 SVGEGT. The V and J ends lost 6 bases and 8 bases, in that order; junction bases with no gene match: 15. CDR3 sequence reads: CASSVGTAERGGYTF. DNA for the CDR3: TGTGCCAGCAGCGTTGGGACAGCCGAAAGGGGAGGCTACACCTTC.

The rearrangement links TRBV6-6 to TRBJ2-3; no firm D call. Germline CDR1 and CDR2: MNHNY and SVGAGI (reference sequence). This CDR3 spans 15 amino acids. Trimming left V 2 bases short and J 0 bases short, with 9 bases between. The CDR3 sequence is CASSYPGESTDTQYF. The CDR3, as DNA: TGTGCCAGCAGTTACCCCGGAGAGAGCACAGATACGCAGTATTTT.

V is TRBV5-8 and J is TRBJ1-2; D is unresolved. The V and J ends lost 1 base and 8 bases respectively, with 15 bases between them. The germline V gene encodes CDR1 SGHTS and CDR2 YDEGEE. The CDR3 is made up of 14 amino acids. CDR3 sequence: CASSLTRVWAGYTF. CDR3 coding DNA: TGTGCCAGCAGCTTGACCCGGGTCTGGGCCGGCTACACCTTC. The variable domain in full, with the rest retrieved from reference TRBV5-8 and TRBJ1-2, is EAGVTQSPTHLIKTRGQQATLRCSPISGHTSVYWYQQALGLGLQFLLWYDEGEERNRGNFPPRFSGRQFPNYSSELNVNALELEDSALYLCASSLTRVWAGYTFGSGTRLTVV.

This clonotype was seen more than once but under ten times. The chain carries TRBV6-5 and TRBJ2-7; D might be TRBD1 (5 bases). Germline V lookup: CDR1 MNHEY, CDR2 SVGAGI. There are 13 residues in the CDR3. Trimming left V 0 bases short and J 5 bases short, with 8 bases between. The CDR3 DNA reads as TGTGCCAGCAGTTACTCGAAGGGGAACGAGCAGTACTTC. It specifies CASSYSKGNEQYF.

J is TRBJ1-4 and V is TRBV12-3 or TRBV12-4; no clear D gene. Trimming removed 7 bases from V and 5 bases from J, with 11 bases in between. The CDR3 spans 13 residues. CDR3 protein: CASTSRGNEKLFF. In DNA, the CDR3 is TGTGCCAGCACCTCCCGTGGGAATGAAAAACTGTTTTTT.

This clonotype occurred many times. This CDR3 reads CASSPRQGPYEQYF. The CDR3 region has the DNA TGTGCCAGCAGTCCTCGACAGGGGCCCTACGAGCAGTACTTC. The chain carries TRBV12-3 or TRBV12-4 and TRBJ2-7; 8 bases align to TRBD1. The J segment lost 2 bases and the V segment lost 5 bases, leaving 5 bases of the junction unmatched. CDR3 size: 14 residues.

The genes are TRBV5-5 and TRBJ2-5; 11 bases map to TRBD1. CDR3 size: 17 residues. From germline, CDR1 is SGHKS and CDR2 YYEKEE (reference sequence). With 4 bases clipped from V and 5 bases from J, the junction kept 13 bases outside the gene matches. CDR3 bases: TGTGCCAGCAGCCAGTGGGACAGGGGGGGTCGGGCGGAGACCCAGTACTTC. Its translation: CASSQWDRGGRAETQYF.

The chain's CDR3 is CATRDRVIRDNEQFF. The CDR3 DNA reads as TGTGCCACCAGAGATAGGGTAATTAGGGACAATGAGCAGTTCTTC. The chain has TRBV15 and TRBJ2-1; D unclear. Trimming stripped 6 bases from V and 5 bases from J, with 17 bases between. This CDR3 comprises 15 residues. CDR1 and CDR2 from the germline V gene are LNHNV and YYDKDF (reference sequence).

The sample holds a few counts of this clonotype. The chain carries TRBV7-2 and TRBJ2-2; 7 bases agree with TRBD2. Per the germline V gene, CDR1 is SGHTA and CDR2 is FQGNSA. Unmatched junction bases numbered 11, after V lost 8 bases and J lost 5 bases. CDR3 length: 15 residues. CDR3 residues: CASGLGLQRTGELFF. The CDR3 DNA follows: TGTGCCAGCGGACTAGGCCTTCAGCGAACCGGGGAGCTGTTTTTT.

The rearrangement links TRBV18 to TRBJ2-7, with D unresolved. V was trimmed by 3 bases and J by 6 bases, leaving 12 bases between them. Germline V CDR1 and CDR2: KGHSH, LQKENI. This CDR3 is built from 13 residues. CDR3 nucleotide sequence: TGTGCCAGCTCACCTACCGGCCGTAGCGAGCAGTACGTC. This gives the protein CASSPTGRSEQYV.

This chain links TRBV7-2 with TRBJ2-1; 8 bases align to TRBD2. V lost 6 bases, J lost 8 bases, and 15 bases stayed unmatched. Germline V lookup: CDR1 SGHTA, CDR2 FQGNSA. The CDR3 totals 16 residues. As DNA, the CDR3 is TGTGCCAGCAGGGACGCAGCTCGGGGGGGGCCTGATGAGCAGTTCTTC. Protein: CASRDAARGGPDEQFF.

The table lists this clonotype with a few counts. This rearrangement joins TRBV6-2 or TRBV6-3 to TRBJ2-7, with TRBD1 identical over 9 bases. There are 14 residues in the CDR3. V was clipped by 8 bases and J by 4 bases; unmatched bases: 9. Germline assignment: CDR1 MNHEY and CDR2 SVGEGT. The CDR3 sequence: CASPLLGTGYEQYF. CDR3 DNA sequence: TGTGCCAGCCCCCTGCTCGGGACAGGGTACGAGCAGTACTTC.

This clonotype was observed a handful of times. This sequence joins TRBV29-1 and TRBJ2-2, with D tentatively TRBD1 (5 bases). The germline V and J ends were trimmed by 7 bases and 7 bases, with 13 bases remaining between them. From germline, CDR1 is SQVTM and CDR2 ANQGSEA. The CDR3 sequence is 12 residues long. In DNA, the CDR3 is TGCAGCGCTTTCAGGGATGTCGGGGAGCTGTTTTTT. Translated, it gives CSAFRDVGELFF.

The chain couples TRBV29-1 to TRBJ2-5; TRBD2 aligns across 13 bases. The CDR3 spans 18 residues. Trimming took 4 bases from V and 4 from J; bases not matched to a gene: 15. Germline CDR1 and CDR2: SQVTM and ANQGSEA. CDR3 DNA sequence: TGCAGCGTTGCTGGGGGGACTAGCGGGGTCCCCCCGGGAGAGACCCAGTACTTC. Translation: CSVAGGTSGVPPGETQYF.

The V gene is TRBV13, the J gene TRBJ2-2; D is unresolved. The CDR3 consists of 14 residues. Germline V gene sequence: CDR1 PRHDT, CDR2 FYEKMQ (reference sequence). Trimming took 3 bases from V and 7 from J, leaving 12 bases between them. The CDR3 nucleotides read TGTGCCAGCAGCTTGGTCCAGGATGACGGGGAGCTGTTTTTT. Protein sequence: CASSLVQDDGELFF.

This clonotype was seen only a few times. This chain links TRBV11-2 with TRBJ2-7, with D tentatively TRBD2 (5 bases). Germline-derived CDR1 and CDR2 are SGHAT and FQNNGV. Between the trimmed V and J ends, which lost 6 bases and 4 bases, there was a span of 16 bases. The CDR3 loop spans 14 amino acids. In DNA, the CDR3 is TGTGCCAGCAGGGCCGAGGGATTACCGTACGAGCAGTACTTC. It specifies CASRAEGLPYEQYF.

V usage is TRBV7-8 and J usage is TRBJ2-3; D might be TRBD2 (5 bases). V gave up 3 bases and J gave up 2 bases, with 12 bases separating them. Per germline, CDR1 SGHVS and CDR2 FQNEAQ. The length of the CDR3 is 15 residues. The CDR3 loop is CASSFDASPTDTQYF. CDR3 coding DNA: TGTGCCAGCAGCTTTGACGCTAGCCCCACAGATACGCAGTATTTT.

This clonotype was observed many times. The V and J genes are TRBV12-5 and TRBJ2-6; no clear D. CDR3 length: 13 residues. The V end lost 7 bases, the J end lost 2 bases, and 6 bases lay between the germline ends. The germline CDR1 and CDR2 sequences are LGHNT and FRNRAP. Written as DNA, the CDR3 is TGTGCTAGTGACGGAGCTGGGGCCAACGTCCTGACTTTC. Its protein product is CASDGAGANVLTF. Filled out from reference TRBV12-5 and TRBJ2-6, the complete variable domain reads DARVTQTPRHKVTEMGQEVTMRCQPILGHNTVFWYRQTMMQGLELLAYFRNRAPLDDSGMPKDRFSAEMPDATLATLKIQPSEPRDSAVYFCASDGAGANVLTFGAGSRLTVL.

A few counts support this clonotype. The chain combines TRBV12-3 or TRBV12-4 with TRBJ1-1; 7 nucleotides match TRBD1. The junction had 4 bases not matched to a gene; V was cut back by 7 bases and J by 5 bases. The CDR3 length is 12 residues. CDR3 bases: TGTGCCAGCACTCAGGGGGTGACTGAAGCTTTCTTT. Protein sequence: CASTQGVTEAFF.

This clonotype occurred a few times. The chain joins TRBV10-3 to TRBJ2-6, with no clear D. Germline assignment: CDR1 ENHRY and CDR2 SYGVKD. V lost 0 bases, J lost 0 bases, and 6 bases lay in between. CDR3 length: 16 residues. CDR3 sequence reads: CAISESGDSGANVLTF. In DNA, the CDR3 is TGTGCCATCAGTGAGTCGGGCGACTCTGGGGCCAACGTCCTGACTTTC.

The CDR3: CAISEPGLGGGYEQYF. The DNA for the CDR3 is TGTGCCATCAGTGAGCCAGGACTAGGGGGGGGATACGAGCAGTACTTC. This chain joins TRBV10-3 and TRBJ2-7; D perhaps matches TRBD2 (7 bases). The V and J ends lost 2 bases and 4 bases respectively, with 18 bases between them. The CDR3 has 16 residues. Germline V CDR1 and CDR2: ENHRY, SYGVKD.

At least ten counts were recorded for this clonotype. This chain joins TRBV3-1 and TRBJ2-5; 8 bases are a match to TRBD1. The CDR3 extends over 14 amino acids. Germline V gene sequence: CDR1 LGHDT, CDR2 YNNKEL (reference sequence). Unmatched junction bases numbered 8, after V lost 6 bases and J lost 5 bases. The DNA of the CDR3 is TGTGCCAGCAGAAAAGGACAGGGACTGGAGACCCAGTACTTC. Translated: CASRKGQGLETQYF.

This clonotype was seen ten or more times. The J gene is TRBJ2-1, the V gene TRBV4-3; TRBD2 aligns across 8 bases. With 0 bases clipped from V and 0 bases from J, the junction kept 1 base outside the gene matches. The CDR3 length is 16 residues. Germline V gene data show CDR1 as LGHNA and CDR2 as YSLEER. This CDR3 reads CASSQDLAGSYNEQFF. The CDR3 DNA reads TGCGCCAGCAGCCAAGATCTAGCGGGCTCCTACAATGAGCAGTTCTTC.